This paragraph covers one T cell receptor beta chain sequence. What it binds is not known. This entry is derived from a study of molecular identifiers for immune sequencing clone quantification. The wider study: In replicates, RNA taken from roughly 20,000 or 100,000 naive CD8 cells was divided five ways, and four portions underwent sequencing. Study findings and constraints: Researchers reportedly could pick up spiked Jurkat TCR RNA from one cell mixed into 1 million or so naive cells.

V was shortened by 8 bases and J by 0 bases, with 22 bases between the two germline ends. CDR3 length: 16 residues. Germline V gives CDR1 DFQATT, CDR2 SNEGSKA (reference sequence). TCRdb re-analysed the PCR reads in MiXCR, keeping a single row per CDR3 protein. Of approximately 680,000 distinct CDR3 sequences listed, about 25% are singletons. This chain uses TRBV20-1 with TRBJ1-2; a weak D match, TRBD1 (5 bases). The TCR was taken from a human donor in good health. Some libraries in this study had Jurkat cell RNA spiked in. Specimen: naive CD8+ T cells from blood, with Jurkat cell RNA spiked in. Subset reported: FACS-sorted CD8+CD4-CCR7+CD45RA+ naive T cells. The CDR3 DNA reads as TGCAGTTCCCTGGGACGGGGGGGAAGTACTAACTATGGCTACACCTTC. As protein: CSSLGRGGSTNYGYTF.